The rows below give T cell receptor beta chains drawn from one sample of a study of Ad26.COV2.S vaccination and SARS-CoV-2 variants. The repertoire was sequenced with immunoSEQ multiplex PCR; TCRdb's copy has only in-frame clones and lacks some. The data hold some 250,000 clones, with over 75% observed a single time. The sample was peripheral blood, taken in a trial of Ad26.COV2.S vaccine versus placebo. These TCRs come from a person aged 18-60 years who received the Ad26.COV2.S COVID-19 vaccine or a placebo. Both conserved end residues are part of each CDR3. D genes are given only for firm matches. The size entry is marked missing in some rows and otherwise reads once, few, many or a size class.

D gene,V gene,CDR3 length,clone size,J gene,CDR3 DNA,CDR3 protein
.,TRBV7-9,15,.,TRBJ2-1,TGTGCCAGCAGGCCCAATCGACAAGTCTACAATGAGCAGTTCTTC,CASRPNRQVYNEQFF
TRBD2,TRBV6-5,12,.,TRBJ2-7,TGTGCCATTGGGAAGCGGGACTACGAGCAGTACTTC,CAIGKRDYEQYF
.,TRBV7-9,14,.,TRBJ1-6,TGTGCCAGCAGACGTGACAGACAGAATTCACCCCTCCACTTT,CASRRDRQNSPLHF
TRBD2,TRBV5-1,14,once,TRBJ2-5,TGCGCCAGCGAGGCCCAAGCGGGAGCAGAGACCCAGTACTTC,CASEAQAGAETQYF
.,TRBV7-9,12,.,TRBJ1-1,TGTGCCAGCAGCTTAGGGGGGCTGGAAGCTTTCTTT,CASSLGGLEAFF
.,TRBV19,16,medium-sized,TRBJ1-1,TGTGCCAGTAGTATCCTGGACGATCGGGTGAACACTGAAGCTTTCTTT,CASSILDDRVNTEAFF
.,TRBV7-8,15,.,TRBJ2-3,TGTGCCAGCAGCGTCCGTAGTGGCAGCCCAGATACGCAGTATTTT,CASSVRSGSPDTQYF
TRBD1,TRBV18,15,.,TRBJ1-4,TGTGCCAGCTCACCAATGGGGACAGCTAATGAAAAACTGTTTTTT,CASSPMGTANEKLFF
.,TRBV30,12,few,TRBJ1-1,TGTGCCTGGAGTCCCACGTGGACTGAAGCTTTCTTT,CAWSPTWTEAFF
.,TRBV5-5,13,once,TRBJ2-5,TGTGCCAGCAGCTTAAGACGATCCGAGACCCAGTACTTC,CASSLRRSETQYF
.,TRBV18,16,.,TRBJ2-1,TGTGCCAGCTCACCACCGGCGTTGAGCTCCTACAATGAGCAGTTCTTC,CASSPPALSSYNEQFF
TRBD2,TRBV27,17,.,TRBJ2-1,TGTGCCAGCAGTTTCTTGCTAGCGGGGGGCCCCTACAATGAGCAGTTCTTC,CASSFLLAGGPYNEQFF
TRBD2,TRBV7-9,18,.,TRBJ2-1,TGTGCCAGCAGCTTAGGGTTGGGACTAGCGGGGAAGGACAATGAGCAGTTCTTC,CASSLGLGLAGKDNEQFF
.,TRBV15,16,.,TRBJ2-6,TGTGCCACCAGCAGAGGTAGGGTCGCTGGGGCCAACGTCCTGACTTTC,CATSRGRVAGANVLTF
.,TRBV14,13,.,TRBJ1-2,TGTGCCAGCAGCCCGGTACGGGGTGAAGGCTACACCTTC,CASSPVRGEGYTF
.,TRBV18,13,.,TRBJ2-2,TGTGCCAGCTCACCAGGAGGCACCGGGGAGCTGTTTTTT,CASSPGGTGELFF
.,TRBV7-2,13,.,TRBJ2-7,TGTGCCAGCAGCTTATCCCAGACGTACGAGCAGTACTTC,CASSLSQTYEQYF
.,TRBV2,13,.,TRBJ1-2,TGTGCCAGCAAAACCCGGACTGTTTATGGCTACACCTTC,CASKTRTVYGYTF
TRBD1,TRBV19,16,.,TRBJ1-5,TGTGCCAGTAGTACCACACCGACAGGGGGCACCCAGCCCCAGCATTTT,CASSTTPTGGTQPQHF
TRBD2,TRBV7-9,15,.,TRBJ2-2,TGTGCCAGCAGCCCCGACGGGGGGGCAGTCGGGGAGCTGTTTTTT,CASSPDGGAVGELFF
.,TRBV5-4,12,.,TRBJ2-7,TGTGCCAGCGGGCTGGAGGGACACGAGCAGTACTTC,CASGLEGHEQYF
TRBD1,TRBV9,16,.,TRBJ1-3,TGTGCCAGCAGCGTAGAGGCAGGGACAGGTGGAAACACCATATATTTT,CASSVEAGTGGNTIYF
.,TRBV7-2,15,.,TRBJ2-5,TGTGCCAGCAGCTTAGCTGGTGGCCTTGGGGAGACCCAGTACTTC,CASSLAGGLGETQYF
.,TRBV28,11,.,TRBJ2-1,TGTGCCAGCAGCTTCTACAATGAGCAGTTCTTC,CASSFYNEQFF
.,TRBV5-4,14,.,TRBJ1-2,TGTGCCAGCAGCTTGGGGATCTCTACCGATGGCTACACCTTC,CASSLGISTDGYTF
.,TRBV5-8,14,.,TRBJ2-7,TGTGCCAGCAGCTTTTCCGAAGCGGCCTACGAGCAGTACTTC,CASSFSEAAYEQYF
TRBD1,TRBV6-5,14,.,TRBJ2-5,TGTGCCAGCCCTGTGGACGGCGCAGGGGGGACCCAGTACTTC,CASPVDGAGGTQYF
.,TRBV30,11,.,TRBJ2-5,TGTGCCTGGAGTGCGCCGGGAACCCAGTACTTC,CAWSAPGTQYF
.,TRBV28,14,.,TRBJ2-5,TGTGCCAGCAGCTTGCTAAGGGAATTGGAGACCCAGTACTTC,CASSLLRELETQYF
.,TRBV5-4,14,.,TRBJ2-1,TGTGCCAGCAGCTTGGGGCTAGACCTCAGTGAGCAGTTCTTC,CASSLGLDLSEQFF
.,TRBV10-2,14,.,TRBJ2-7,TGCGCCAGCAGTGAGTCGAGGGGAAACTACGAGCAGTACTTC,CASSESRGNYEQYF
.,TRBV29-1,15,once,TRBJ1-3,TGCAGCGTCGAGGGGGGCACAGGCGCCCGAAACACCATATATTTT,CSVEGGTGARNTIYF
TRBD1,TRBV15,13,.,TRBJ2-5,TGTGCCACCAGCAGAACTCAAGGACAGGGGTCTTACTTC,CATSRTQGQGSYF
TRBD2,TRBV7-3,15,.,TRBJ2-1,TGTGCCAGCAGCTTAGCGGGAGAGCACTACAATGAGCAGTTCTTC,CASSLAGEHYNEQFF
TRBD1,TRBV27,14,.,TRBJ2-7,TGTGCCAGCAGTTTTGACAGGGCCACCTACGAGCAGTACTTC,CASSFDRATYEQYF
TRBD2,TRBV11-2,15,.,TRBJ2-3,TGTGCCAGCAGCGAAGTAGCGGGGAGCAGGGATACGCAGTATTTT,CASSEVAGSRDTQYF
.,TRBV7-2,14,.,TRBJ1-2,TGTGCCAGCAGCTTAGGTGTTCAGTACTATGGCTACACCTTC,CASSLGVQYYGYTF
.,TRBV28,12,.,TRBJ1-2,TGTGCCAGCAGTTTTGACCCACAGGGCTACACCTTC,CASSFDPQGYTF
.,TRBV2,16,.,TRBJ2-3,TGTGCCAGCAGTGATCTCGGTAGGGTCGGCACAGATACGCAGTATTTT,CASSDLGRVGTDTQYF
TRBD2,TRBV6-4,17,.,TRBJ2-3,TGTGCCAGCAGTCATTTAGCGGGGGGTCTCAGCACAGATACGCAGTATTTT,CASSHLAGGLSTDTQYF
.,TRBV5-1,15,.,TRBJ2-7,TGCGCCAGCAGCCCCGAAGGGCTAGCTTCCTACGAGCAGTACTTC,CASSPEGLASYEQYF